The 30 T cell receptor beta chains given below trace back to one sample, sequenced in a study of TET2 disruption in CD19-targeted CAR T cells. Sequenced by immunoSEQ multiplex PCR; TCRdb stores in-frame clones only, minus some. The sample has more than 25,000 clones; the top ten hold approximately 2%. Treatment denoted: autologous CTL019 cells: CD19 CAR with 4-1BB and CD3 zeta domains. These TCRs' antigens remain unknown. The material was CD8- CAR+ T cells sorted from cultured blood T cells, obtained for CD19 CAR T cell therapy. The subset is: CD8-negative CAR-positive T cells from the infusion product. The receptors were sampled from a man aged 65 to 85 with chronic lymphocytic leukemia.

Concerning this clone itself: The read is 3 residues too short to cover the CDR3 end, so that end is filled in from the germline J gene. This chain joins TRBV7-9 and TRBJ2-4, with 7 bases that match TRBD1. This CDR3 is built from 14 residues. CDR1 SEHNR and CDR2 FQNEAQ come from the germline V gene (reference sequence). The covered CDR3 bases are TGTGCCAGCAGCTTAGACAGGGGTGATCAGCCT. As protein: CASSLDRGDQP. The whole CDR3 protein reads CASSLDRGDQPQYF.

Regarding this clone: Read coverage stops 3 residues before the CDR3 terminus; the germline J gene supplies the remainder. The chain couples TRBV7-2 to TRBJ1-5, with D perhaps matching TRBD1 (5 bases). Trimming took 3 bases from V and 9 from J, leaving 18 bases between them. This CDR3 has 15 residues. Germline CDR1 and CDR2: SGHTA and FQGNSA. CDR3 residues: CASSLGVTAQRPQHF. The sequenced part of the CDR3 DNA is TGTGCCAGCAGCTTGGGCGTGACAGCCCAAAGGCCC.

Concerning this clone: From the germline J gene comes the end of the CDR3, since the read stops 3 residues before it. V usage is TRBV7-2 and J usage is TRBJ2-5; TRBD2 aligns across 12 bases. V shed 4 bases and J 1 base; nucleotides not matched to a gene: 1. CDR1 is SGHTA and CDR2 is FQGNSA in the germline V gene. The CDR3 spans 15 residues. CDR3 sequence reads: CASSSSGGGQETQYF. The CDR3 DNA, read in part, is TGTGCCAGCAGCTCTAGCGGGGGGGGCCAAGAGACC. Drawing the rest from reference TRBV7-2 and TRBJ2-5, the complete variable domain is GAGVSQSPSNKVTEKGKDVELRCDPISGHTALYWYRQSLGQGLEFLIYFQGNSAPDKSGLPSDRFSAERTGGSVSTLTIQRTQQEDSAVYLCASSSSGGGQETQYFGPGTRLLVL.

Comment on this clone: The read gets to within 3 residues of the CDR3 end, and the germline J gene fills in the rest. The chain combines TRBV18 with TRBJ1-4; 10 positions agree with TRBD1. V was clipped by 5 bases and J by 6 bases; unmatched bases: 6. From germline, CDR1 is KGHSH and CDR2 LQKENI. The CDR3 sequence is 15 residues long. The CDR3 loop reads CASSRDRGQDEKLFF. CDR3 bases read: TGTGCCAGCTCAAGGGACAGGGGACAGGATGAAAAA.

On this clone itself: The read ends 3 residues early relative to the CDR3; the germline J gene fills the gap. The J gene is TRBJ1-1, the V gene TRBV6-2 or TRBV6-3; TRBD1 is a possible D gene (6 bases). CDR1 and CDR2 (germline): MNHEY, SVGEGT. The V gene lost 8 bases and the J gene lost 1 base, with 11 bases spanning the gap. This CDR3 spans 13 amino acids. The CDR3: CASFDRRNTEAFF. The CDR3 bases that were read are TGTGCCAGCTTTGACAGGAGGAACACTGAA.

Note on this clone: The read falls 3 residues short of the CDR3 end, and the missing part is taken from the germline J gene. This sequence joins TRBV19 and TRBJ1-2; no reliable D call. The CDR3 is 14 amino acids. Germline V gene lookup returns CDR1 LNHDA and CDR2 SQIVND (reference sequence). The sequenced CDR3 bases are TGTGCCAGTACCATCAACCCTGCCGCGCGGGGC. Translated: CASTINPAARG. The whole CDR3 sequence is CASTINPAARGYTF.

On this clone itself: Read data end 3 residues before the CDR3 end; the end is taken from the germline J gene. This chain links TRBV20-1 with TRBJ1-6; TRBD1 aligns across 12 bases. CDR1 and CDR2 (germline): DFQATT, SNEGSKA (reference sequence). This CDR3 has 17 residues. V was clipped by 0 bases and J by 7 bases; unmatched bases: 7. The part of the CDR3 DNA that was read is TGCAGTGCTAGAGATGCGGGGACAGGGGGCTCGAATTCACCC. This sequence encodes CSARDAGTGGSNSP. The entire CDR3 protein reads CSARDAGTGGSNSPLHF.

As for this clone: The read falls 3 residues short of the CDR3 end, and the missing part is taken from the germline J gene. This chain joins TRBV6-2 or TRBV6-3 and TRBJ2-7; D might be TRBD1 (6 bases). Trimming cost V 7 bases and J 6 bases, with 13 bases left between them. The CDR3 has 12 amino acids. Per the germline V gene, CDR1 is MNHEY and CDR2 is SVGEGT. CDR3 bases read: TGTGCCAGCAATACAGGGTTCGGCGAG. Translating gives CASNTGFGE. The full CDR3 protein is CASNTGFGEQYF.

CDR3 protein: CASSPGTGEGQYF. The part of the CDR3 DNA that was read is TGTGCCAGCTCACCCGGGACAGGGGAGGGT. The rearrangement uses TRBV18 and TRBJ2-4, with 10 bases identical to TRBD1. The read halts 3 residues ahead of the CDR3 end, with the missing end drawn from the germline J gene. Germline CDR1 KGHSH, CDR2 LQKENI. The CDR3 has 13 amino acids. The full variable domain, rest sourced from reference TRBV18 and TRBJ2-4, is NAGVMQNPRHLVRRRGQEARLRCSPMKGHSHVYWYRQLPEEGLKFMVYLQKENIIDESGMPKERFSAEFPKEGPSILRIQQVVRGDSAAYFCASSPGTGEGQYFGAGTRLSVL.

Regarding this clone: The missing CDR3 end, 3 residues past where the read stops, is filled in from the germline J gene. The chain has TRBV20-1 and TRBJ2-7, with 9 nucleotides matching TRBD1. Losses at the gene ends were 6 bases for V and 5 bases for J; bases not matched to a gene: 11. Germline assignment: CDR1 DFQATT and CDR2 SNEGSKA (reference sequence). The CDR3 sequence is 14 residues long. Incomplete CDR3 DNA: TGCAGTGCCGCCCCGGGACAGGGTATACACGAG. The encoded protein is CSAAPGQGIHE. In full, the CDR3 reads CSAAPGQGIHEQYF.

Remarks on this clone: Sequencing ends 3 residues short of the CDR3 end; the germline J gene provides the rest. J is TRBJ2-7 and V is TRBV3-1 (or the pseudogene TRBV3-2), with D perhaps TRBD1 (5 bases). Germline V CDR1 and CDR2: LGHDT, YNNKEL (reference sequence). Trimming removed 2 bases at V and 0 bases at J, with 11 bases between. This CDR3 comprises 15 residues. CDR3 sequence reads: CASSQRQIASYEQYF. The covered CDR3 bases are TGTGCCAGCAGCCAAAGACAGATTGCCTCCTACGAG.

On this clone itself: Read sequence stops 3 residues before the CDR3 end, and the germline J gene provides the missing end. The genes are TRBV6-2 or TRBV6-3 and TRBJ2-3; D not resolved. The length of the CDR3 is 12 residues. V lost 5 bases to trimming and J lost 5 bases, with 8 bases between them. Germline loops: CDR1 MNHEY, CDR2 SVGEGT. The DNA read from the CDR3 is TGTGCCAGCAGTCACCCAGGAGATACG. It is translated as CASSHPGDT. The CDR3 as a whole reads CASSHPGDTQYF.

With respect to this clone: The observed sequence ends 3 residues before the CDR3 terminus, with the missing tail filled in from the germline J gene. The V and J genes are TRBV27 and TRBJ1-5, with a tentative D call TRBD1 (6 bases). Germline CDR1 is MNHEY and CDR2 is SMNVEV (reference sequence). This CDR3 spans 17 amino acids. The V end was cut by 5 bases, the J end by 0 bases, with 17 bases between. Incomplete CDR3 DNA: TGTGCCAGCAGTCCGAGGACAGCGAGTTATAGCAATCAGCCC. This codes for CASSPRTASYSNQP. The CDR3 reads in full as CASSPRTASYSNQPQHF.

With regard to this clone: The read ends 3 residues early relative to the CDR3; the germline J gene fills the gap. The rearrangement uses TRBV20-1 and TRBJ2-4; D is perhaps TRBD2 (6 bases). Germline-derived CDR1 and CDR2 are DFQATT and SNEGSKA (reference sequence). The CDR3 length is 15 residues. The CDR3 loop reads CSASRADYSNQPQYF. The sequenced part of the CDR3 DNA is TGCAGTGCCTCTAGGGCGGACTATAGCAATCAGCCT.

The covered CDR3 bases are TGCGCCAGCAGCTTTGTGACAGGGGTGAATTCACCC. This encodes CASSFVTGVNSP. The whole CDR3 sequence reads CASSFVTGVNSPLHF. The rearrangement links TRBV5-1 to TRBJ1-6, with 8 bases that match TRBD1. The read stops 3 residues short of the end of the CDR3; the missing end is completed from the germline J gene. Unmatched junction bases numbered 5, after V lost 2 bases and J lost 7 bases. The CDR3 has 15 residues. Germline values: CDR1 SGHRS, CDR2 YFSETQ.

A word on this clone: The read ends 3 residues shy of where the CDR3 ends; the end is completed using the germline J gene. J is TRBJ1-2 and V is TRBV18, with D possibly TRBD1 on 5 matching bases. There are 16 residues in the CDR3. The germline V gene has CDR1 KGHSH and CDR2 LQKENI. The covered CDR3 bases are TGTGCCAGCTCACCACAGCGAGGGGACGGACTAACTGAC. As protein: CASSPQRGDGLTD. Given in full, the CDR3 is CASSPQRGDGLTDYTF.

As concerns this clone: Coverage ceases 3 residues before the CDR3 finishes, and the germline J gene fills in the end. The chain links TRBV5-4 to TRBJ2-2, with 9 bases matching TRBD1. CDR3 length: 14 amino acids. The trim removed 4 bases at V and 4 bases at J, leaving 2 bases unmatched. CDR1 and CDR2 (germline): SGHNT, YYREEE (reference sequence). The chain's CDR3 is CASSQDRGTGELFF. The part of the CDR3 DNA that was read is TGTGCCAGCAGCCAGGACAGGGGCACCGGGGAG.

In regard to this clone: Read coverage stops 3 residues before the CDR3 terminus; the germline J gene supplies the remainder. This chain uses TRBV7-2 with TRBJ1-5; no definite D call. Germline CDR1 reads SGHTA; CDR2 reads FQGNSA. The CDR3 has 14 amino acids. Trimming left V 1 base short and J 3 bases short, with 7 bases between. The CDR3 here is CASSLERVNQPQHF. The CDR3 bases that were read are TGTGCCAGCAGCTTAGAGAGGGTCAATCAGCCC.

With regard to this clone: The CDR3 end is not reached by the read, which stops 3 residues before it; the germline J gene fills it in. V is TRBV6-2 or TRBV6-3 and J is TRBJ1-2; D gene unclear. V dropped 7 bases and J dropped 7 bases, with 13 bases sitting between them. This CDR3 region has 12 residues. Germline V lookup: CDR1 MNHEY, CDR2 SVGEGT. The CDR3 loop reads CASTYMEGGYTF. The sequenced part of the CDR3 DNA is TGTGCCAGCACCTATATGGAGGGTGGC.

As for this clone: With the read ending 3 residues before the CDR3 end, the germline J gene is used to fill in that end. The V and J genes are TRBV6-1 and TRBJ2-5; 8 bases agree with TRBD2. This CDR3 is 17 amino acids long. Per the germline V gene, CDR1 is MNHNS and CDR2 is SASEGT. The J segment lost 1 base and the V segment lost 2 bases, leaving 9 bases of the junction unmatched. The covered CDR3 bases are TGTGCCAGCAGTGAAAGGTCGTTAGCGGGGAGCCAAGAGACC. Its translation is CASSERSLAGSQET. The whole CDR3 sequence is CASSERSLAGSQETQYF.

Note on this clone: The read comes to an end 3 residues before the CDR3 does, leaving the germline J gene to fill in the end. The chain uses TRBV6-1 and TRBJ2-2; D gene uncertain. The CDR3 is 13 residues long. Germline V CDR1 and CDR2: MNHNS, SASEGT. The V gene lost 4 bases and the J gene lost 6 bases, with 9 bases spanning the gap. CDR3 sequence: CASSGGSPGELFF. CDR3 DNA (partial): TGTGCCAGCAGTGGAGGTTCCCCCGGGGAG.

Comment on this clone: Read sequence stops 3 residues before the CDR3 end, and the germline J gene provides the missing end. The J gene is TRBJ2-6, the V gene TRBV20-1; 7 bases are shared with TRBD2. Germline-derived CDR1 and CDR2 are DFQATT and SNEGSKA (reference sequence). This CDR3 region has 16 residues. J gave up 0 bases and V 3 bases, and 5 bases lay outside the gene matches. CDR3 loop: CSASGGYPSGANVLTF. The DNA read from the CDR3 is TGCAGTGCTAGCGGGGGGTATCCCTCTGGGGCCAACGTC.

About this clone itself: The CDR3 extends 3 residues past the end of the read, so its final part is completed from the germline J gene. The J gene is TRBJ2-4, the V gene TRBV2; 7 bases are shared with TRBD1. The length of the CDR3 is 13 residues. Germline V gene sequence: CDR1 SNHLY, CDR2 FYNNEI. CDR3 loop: CASKIGDRRGQYF. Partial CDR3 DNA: TGTGCCAGCAAGATTGGGGACAGACGTGGT.

This CDR3 is CASSSSQGVGELFF. The CDR3 bases that were read are TGCGCCAGCAGCTCCTCCCAGGGAGTCGGGGAG. This rearrangement joins TRBV5-1 to TRBJ2-2; either TRBD1 or TRBD2 may fit D (5 bases each). The sequenced fragment ends 3 residues before the CDR3 boundary, so the rest is inferred from the germline J gene. The CDR3 consists of 14 residues. Trimming pared 3 bases from V and 7 bases from J, leaving 13 bases between. From germline, CDR1 is SGHRS and CDR2 YFSETQ.

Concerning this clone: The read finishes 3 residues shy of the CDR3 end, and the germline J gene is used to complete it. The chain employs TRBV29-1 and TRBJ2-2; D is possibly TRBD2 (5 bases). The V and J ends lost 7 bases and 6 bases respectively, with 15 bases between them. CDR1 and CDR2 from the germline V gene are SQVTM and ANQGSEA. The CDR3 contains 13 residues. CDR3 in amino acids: CSARFGVPGELFF. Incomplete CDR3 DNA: TGCAGCGCCCGGTTCGGGGTTCCCGGGGAG.

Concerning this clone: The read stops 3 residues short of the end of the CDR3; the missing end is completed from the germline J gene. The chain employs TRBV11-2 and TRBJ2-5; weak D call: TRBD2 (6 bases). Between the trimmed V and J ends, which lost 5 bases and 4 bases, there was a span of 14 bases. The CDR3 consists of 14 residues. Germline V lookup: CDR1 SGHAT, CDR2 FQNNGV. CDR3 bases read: TGTGCCAGCAGCCCCGGAGGGCTCTCAGAGACC. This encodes CASSPGGLSET. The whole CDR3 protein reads CASSPGGLSETQYF.

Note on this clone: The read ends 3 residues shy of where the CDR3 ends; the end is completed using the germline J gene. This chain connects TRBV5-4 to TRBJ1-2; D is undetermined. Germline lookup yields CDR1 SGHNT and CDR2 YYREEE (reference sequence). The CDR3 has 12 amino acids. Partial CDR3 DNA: TGTGCCAGCAGCTTGGAGGGTGCCGGC. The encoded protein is CASSLEGAG. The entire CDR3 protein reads CASSLEGAGYTF.

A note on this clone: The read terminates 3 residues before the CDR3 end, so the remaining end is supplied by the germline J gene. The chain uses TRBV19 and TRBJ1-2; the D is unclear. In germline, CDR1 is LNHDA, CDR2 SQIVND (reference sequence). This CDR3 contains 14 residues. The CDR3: CASSMFGGVYDYTF. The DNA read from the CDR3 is TGTGCCAGTAGTATGTTCGGCGGAGTTTACGAC.

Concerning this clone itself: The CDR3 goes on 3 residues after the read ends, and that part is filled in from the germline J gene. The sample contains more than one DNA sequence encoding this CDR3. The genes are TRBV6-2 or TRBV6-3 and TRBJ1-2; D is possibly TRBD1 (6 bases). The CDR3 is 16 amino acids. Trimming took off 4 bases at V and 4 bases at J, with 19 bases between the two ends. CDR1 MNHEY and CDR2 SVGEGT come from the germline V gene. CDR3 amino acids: CASSSPTGYGVYGYTF. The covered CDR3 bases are TGTGCCAGCAGTTCCCCAACAGGGTACGGCGTCTATGGC.

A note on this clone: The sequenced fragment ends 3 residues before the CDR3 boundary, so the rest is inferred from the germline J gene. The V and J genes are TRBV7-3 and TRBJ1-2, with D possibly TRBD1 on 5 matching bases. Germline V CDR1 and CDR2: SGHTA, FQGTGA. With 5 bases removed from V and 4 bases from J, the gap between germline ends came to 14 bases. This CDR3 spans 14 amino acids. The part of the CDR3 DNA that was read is TGTGCCAGCAGCCCCGGGCAGGGAGGCTATGGC. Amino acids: CASSPGQGGYG. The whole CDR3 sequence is CASSPGQGGYGYTF.